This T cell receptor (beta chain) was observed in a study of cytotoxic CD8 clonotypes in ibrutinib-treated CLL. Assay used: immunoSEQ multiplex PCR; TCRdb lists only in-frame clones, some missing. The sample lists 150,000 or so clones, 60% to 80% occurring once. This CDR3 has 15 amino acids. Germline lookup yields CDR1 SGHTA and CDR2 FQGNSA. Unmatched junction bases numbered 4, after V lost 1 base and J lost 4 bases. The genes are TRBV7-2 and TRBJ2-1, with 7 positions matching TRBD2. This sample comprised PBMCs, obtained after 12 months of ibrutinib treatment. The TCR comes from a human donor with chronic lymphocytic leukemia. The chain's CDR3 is CASSLVGGEYNEQFF. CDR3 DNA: TGTGCCAGCAGCTTAGTTGGGGGGGAATACAATGAGCAGTTCTTC.